This TCR beta chain was identified in a study of cytomegalovirus exposure and HLA in healthy donors. Turning to this clone: Its target is unknown.

Clones were sequenced by immunoSEQ multiplex PCR, and TCRdb holds only the in-frame ones, with some missing. The sample lists tens of thousands of clones, around 95% occurring once. This CDR3 is 16 amino acids long. Germline assignment: CDR1 MNHEY and CDR2 SVGAGI. V gave up 2 bases and J gave up 0 bases, with 13 bases separating them. Findings and limits, study-wide: Most TCR sequences were rare, but some public TCRs occurred in many donors. First-cohort TCR clusters were later found to tend to co-occur in the approximately 120 validation repertoires. Testing in vitro showed a few CMV-associated chains specific for CMV antigens. According to the study, 160 or so TCR beta chains were cytomegalovirus-associated.

The chain couples TRBV6-5 to TRBJ1-2, with D possibly TRBD1 on 5 matching bases. Sample: PBMCs. The receptor comes from a woman between 18 and 29 years old in good health and CMV-seronegative. Here the CDR3 DNA reads TGTGCCAGCAGTTACACCGCGCAAGGGGCTAACTATGGCTACACCTTC. Its translation is CASSYTAQGANYGYTF.